This T cell receptor beta chain was documented in a study of blood T cell repertoires in COVID-19. J gave up 5 bases and V 7 bases, and 7 bases lay outside the gene matches. Germline CDR1 reads LNHDA; CDR2 reads SQIVND (reference sequence). CDR3 size: 15 residues. Repertoires were generated with immunoSEQ multiplex PCR, while TCRdb's copy carries only in-frame clones and drops some. The data hold about 11,000 clones, with 84% observed a single time. V is TRBV19 and J is TRBJ2-5; 13 nucleotides agree with TRBD2. Sequenced material: peripheral blood. The source is a middle-aged man with active COVID-19. The CDR3 DNA is TGTGCCAGTAAAATAGGACTAGCGGGAGCTGAGACCCAGTACTTC. Protein sequence: CASKIGLAGAETQYF.